This paragraph covers one T cell receptor (beta chain) sequence. No antigen is known for it. This specimen belongs to a study of T cell responses to AZD1222 COVID-19 vaccine. Study-wide results and caveats: Spike as a whole was targeted by vaccine-associated CD4 TCRs, dominant at 160-218 and 743-854.

Sequencing used immunoSEQ multiplex PCR; TCRdb keeps in-frame clones, though not all of them. The data contain around 100,000 clones, about 88% of them seen just once; the ten biggest clones take up 16%. Trimming left V 6 bases short and J 6 bases short, with 14 bases between. This CDR3 has 13 residues. Germline V gene sequence: CDR1 LGHDT, CDR2 YNNKEL (reference sequence). This chain uses TRBV3-1 (or the pseudogene TRBV3-2) with TRBJ1-2; no clear D. Sequenced here: peripheral blood, sampled on day 0 of AZD1222 vaccination. The TCR comes from an adult in good health. CDR3 nucleotides: TGTGCCAGCAGTCTAAAAGCCCTTAATGGCTACACCTTC. This translates into CASSLKALNGYTF.